Listed below are T cell receptor beta chains from one sample, sequenced in a study of spatial heterogeneity in lung cancer. Each CDR3 protein gets one entry after TCRdb re-called the 5' RACE reads with MiXCR. Here the sample spans roughly 48,000 distinct CDR3 sequences, roughly 5% being singletons. The sample in question was PBMCs, obtained at surgery. These receptors were collected from a male donor with early-stage non-small cell lung cancer. Each CDR3 is given with its conserved first and last residue.

v_call | cdr3_length | cdr3_aa
TRBV11-3 | 14 | CASSFAGRANEQFF
TRBV7-9 | 14 | CASSGRRETDTQYF
TRBV6-4 | 14 | CASSSDSGANVLTF
TRBV10-3 | 12 | CASQQGNQPQHF
TRBV20-1 | 12 | CSGMAGANVLTF
TRBV20-1 | 14 | CSARERGPADTQYF
TRBV6-1 | 14 | CASSVQGAYNEQFF
TRBV6-6 | 15 | CASSEPGQGTDGYTF
TRBV4-3 | 14 | CASSLHELSYEQYF
TRBV20-1 | 13 | CSARGGASYGYTF
TRBV7-9 | 15 | CASSSSLTGLPEQYF
TRBV27 | 14 | CASSSGSSYNEQFF
TRBV6-2/TRBV6-3 | 14 | CASRWTSGTYEQYF
TRBV7-9 | 18 | CASSRREGGIGDYNEQFF
TRBV5-5 | 15 | CASSLEAFGGETQYF
TRBV7-8 | 15 | CASSPEASGYYEQYF
TRBV6-6 | 15 | CASSYSWPSTYEQYF
TRBV29-1 | 14 | CSVSGSKNTGELFF
TRBV27 | 13 | CASSGTRSRELFF
TRBV6-1 | 16 | CASSGVRSFYNSPLHF
TRBV4-3 | 15 | CASSQGQYLVDEQFF
TRBV20-1 | 11 | CSAIPSGTQYF
TRBV5-1 | 16 | CASSPGTGGYQETQYF
TRBV10-3 | 14 | CAISEGGWAYEQYF
TRBV24-1 | 20 | CATSDSGTAGPTRTADTQYF
TRBV5-1 | 14 | CASSLNTGADTQYF
TRBV6-1 | 15 | CASVRTLRRSGELFF
TRBV3-1 | 14 | CASSQAGEVDEQYF
TRBV20-1 | 13 | CSASRDELDEQYF
TRBV10-2 | 13 | CASGTSFGDTQYF
TRBV4-3 | 16 | CASSQEPGTGGSPLHF
TRBV20-1 | 14 | CSAPAAAGADEQYF
TRBV27 | 14 | CASTPKGGHAEAFF
TRBV5-1 | 15 | CASSLERGRTYEQYF
TRBV20-1 | 13 | CSAEAGGSGELFF
TRBV7-2 | 14 | CASTPWSGGETQYF
TRBV28 | 15 | CASSFPGSGTETQYF
TRBV27 | 16 | CASSRGLAGGLNEQFF
TRBV5-1 | 12 | CASSLDRLEQFF
TRBV7-9 | 14 | CASSSLDSPHEQYF
TRBV7-2 | 13 | CASSLDSYNEQFF
TRBV20-1 | 14 | CSATGLHHTDTQYF
TRBV27 | 13 | CASSFTGDDGYTF
TRBV7-2 | 18 | CASSLSGTGAGRGYGYTF
TRBV19 | 14 | CASSIGGGMETQYF
TRBV20-1 | 15 | CSASRIIRGTTEAFF
TRBV5-1 | 14 | CASSLAGGGYEQYF
TRBV7-6 | 14 | CASSLRGSSGEQYF